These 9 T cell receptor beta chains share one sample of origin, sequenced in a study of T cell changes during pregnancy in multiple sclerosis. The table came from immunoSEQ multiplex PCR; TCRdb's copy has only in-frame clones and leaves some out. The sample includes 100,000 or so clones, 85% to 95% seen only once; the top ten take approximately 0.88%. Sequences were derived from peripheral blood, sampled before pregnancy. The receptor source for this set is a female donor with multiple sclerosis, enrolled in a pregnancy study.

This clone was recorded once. CDR3 region: CASSLAEGNTIYF. The DNA for the CDR3 is TGTGCCAGCAGCTTAGCGGAGGGGAACACCATATATTTT. The chain carries TRBV7-6 and TRBJ1-3; possibly TRBD1 for D (5 bases). The V gene lost 0 bases and the J gene lost 7 bases, with 7 bases spanning the gap. Germline CDR1 reads SGHVS; CDR2 reads FNYEAQ. CDR3 length equals 13 residues.

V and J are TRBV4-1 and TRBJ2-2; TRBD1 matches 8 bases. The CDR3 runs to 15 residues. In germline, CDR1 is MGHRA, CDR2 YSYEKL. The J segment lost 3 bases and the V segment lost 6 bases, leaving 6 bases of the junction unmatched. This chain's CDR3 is CASRATGGYTGELFF. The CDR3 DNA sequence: TGCGCCAGCAGGGCCACAGGGGGGTACACCGGGGAGCTGTTTTTT.

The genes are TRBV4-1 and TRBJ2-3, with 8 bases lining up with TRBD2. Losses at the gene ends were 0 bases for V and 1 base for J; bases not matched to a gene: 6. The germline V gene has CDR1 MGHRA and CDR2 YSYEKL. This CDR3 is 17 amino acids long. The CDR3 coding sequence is TGCGCCAGCAGCCAAGATTTTAAGACTAGCGGCACAGATACGCAGTATTTT. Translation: CASSQDFKTSGTDTQYF.

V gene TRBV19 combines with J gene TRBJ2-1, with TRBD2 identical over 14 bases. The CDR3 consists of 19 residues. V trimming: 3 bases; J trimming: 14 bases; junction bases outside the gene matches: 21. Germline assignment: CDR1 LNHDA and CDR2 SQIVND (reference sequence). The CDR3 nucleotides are TGTGCCAGTAGTATGAAGCCCGGGACTAGCGGGAGTCCCCCCTCCCGGAAGTTCTTC. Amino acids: CASSMKPGTSGSPPSRKFF. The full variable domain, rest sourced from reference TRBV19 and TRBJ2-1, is DGGITQSPKYLFRKEGQNVTLSCEQNLNHDAMYWYRQDPGQGLRLIYYSQIVNDFQKGDIAEGYSVSREKKESFPLTVTSAQKNPTAFYLCASSMKPGTSGSPPSRKFFGPGTRLTVL.

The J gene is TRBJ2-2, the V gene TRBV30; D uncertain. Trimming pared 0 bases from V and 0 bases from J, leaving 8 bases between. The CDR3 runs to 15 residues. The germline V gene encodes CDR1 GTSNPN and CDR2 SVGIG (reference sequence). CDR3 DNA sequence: TGTGCCTGGAGTGTACGAGGCGCGAACACCGGGGAGCTGTTTTTT. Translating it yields CAWSVRGANTGELFF.

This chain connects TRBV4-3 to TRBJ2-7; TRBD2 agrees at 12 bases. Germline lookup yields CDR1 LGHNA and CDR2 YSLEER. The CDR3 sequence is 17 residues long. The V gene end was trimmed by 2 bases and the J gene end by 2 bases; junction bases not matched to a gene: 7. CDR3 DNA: TGCGCCAGCAGCCAACTAGCGGGAGGGTCCCCTGCCTACGAGCAGTACTTC. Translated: CASSQLAGGSPAYEQYF.

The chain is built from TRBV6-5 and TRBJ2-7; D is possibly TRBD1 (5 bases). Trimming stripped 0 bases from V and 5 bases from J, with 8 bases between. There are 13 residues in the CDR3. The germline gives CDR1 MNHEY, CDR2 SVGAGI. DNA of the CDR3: TGTGCCAGCAGTTACTCCAGGGCAGACGAGCAGTACTTC. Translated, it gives CASSYSRADEQYF.

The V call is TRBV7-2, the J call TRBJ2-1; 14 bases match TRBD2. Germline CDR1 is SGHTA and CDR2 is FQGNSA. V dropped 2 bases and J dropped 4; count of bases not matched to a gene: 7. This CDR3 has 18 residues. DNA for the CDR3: TGTGCCAGCAGCTTACCCCGGACTAGCGGGAGGCTTTACAATGAGCAGTTCTTC. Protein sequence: CASSLPRTSGRLYNEQFF.

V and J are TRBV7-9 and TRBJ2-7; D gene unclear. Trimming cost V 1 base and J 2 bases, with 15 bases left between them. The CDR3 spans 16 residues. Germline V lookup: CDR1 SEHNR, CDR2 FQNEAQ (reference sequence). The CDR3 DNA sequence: TGTGCCAGCAGCTTAGTTGGCCGACGGGTGGCCTACGAGCAGTACTTC. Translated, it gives CASSLVGRRVAYEQYF.